The sequence of this T cell receptor beta chain was determined in a study of blood T cell repertoires in COVID-19 (dated by TCRdb to the early 2020s). For the wider study: Samples covering the acute and convalescent phases of COVID-19 were provided by collaborators in the United States, Italy and Spain. The repertoires were released in a freely available public database meant as a resource for research on the immune response to SARS-CoV-2. The sample metadata nearly always contained a de-identified subject ID, COVID-19 status, age in years and sex. The dataset comprised deeply sampled blood TCRbeta repertoires from subjects exposed to, actively infected with, or recovered from COVID-19. Where HLA class I and class II types were available, the types were taken from metadata supplied by the sample provider, not from assay-based typing. The samples were drawn from two sources: the first 160 participants of the ongoing ImmuneRACE study, and 1,200 or so subjects contributed by 6 global collaborators. The material from the prospective study consisted of cDNA or gDNA derived from T cells, B-cell-depleted T cells, or PBMCs. Results and caveats for the whole study, not just this receptor: The quantity of clinical and demographic metadata differed by source and by participant and was supplied without curation.

Collaborating institutions collected whole blood in K2EDTA tubes following their own protocols. For TCRbeta analysis, collaborators shipped samples as frozen whole blood, isolated PBMCs, or DNA extracted from either of those sample types. The CDR3 contains 14 residues, cysteine and phenylalanine counted. Just the 42-base CDR3 DNA is kept, in frame starting at base 1. The V and J ends are trimmed by 5 bases and 6 bases, leaving 17 bases between them. Looking up the germline V gene yields CDR1 SGHTS and CDR2 YDEGEE. A word on this clone: Its antigen specificity is not known. No base quality values were provided; no much bigger clone lies one nucleotide off.

TCRbeta CDR3 regions were amplified from genomic DNA using the immunoSEQ Assay, a bias-controlled multiplex PCR. On the authors' methods: Within the assay, amplification of reference gene primers was used to estimate how many nucleated cells each sample contained. To quantify the absolute abundance of each unique TCRbeta CDR3 rearrangement, sequence reads were collapsed and filtered. Productive Simpson clonality was computed per sample as the square root of Simpson's diversity index over productive rearrangements. Here the immuneACCESS table is served through TCRdb, limited to in-frame sequences with V and J called. Missing clones are a known gap in these copies; in checked studies unresolved V genes cover under half, and the rest lacks a known reason. Clone size and V and J calls were adopted from that table, with D and trimming inferred from the DNA. This sample comprises 10,000 or so clones, about 90% of them detected only once. The top ten hold around 10% of the sample.

The sample consisted of peripheral blood. The V and J genes are TRBV5-8 and TRBJ1-1; TRBD1 is a possible D gene, resting on 5 matching bases. The receptor's source is a human donor in a cohort sampled during active COVID-19. The CDR3: CASRPGLAGAEAFF. The nucleotide sequence is given as TGTGCCAGCAGGCCGGGACTCGCGGGCGCTGAAGCTTTCTTT.